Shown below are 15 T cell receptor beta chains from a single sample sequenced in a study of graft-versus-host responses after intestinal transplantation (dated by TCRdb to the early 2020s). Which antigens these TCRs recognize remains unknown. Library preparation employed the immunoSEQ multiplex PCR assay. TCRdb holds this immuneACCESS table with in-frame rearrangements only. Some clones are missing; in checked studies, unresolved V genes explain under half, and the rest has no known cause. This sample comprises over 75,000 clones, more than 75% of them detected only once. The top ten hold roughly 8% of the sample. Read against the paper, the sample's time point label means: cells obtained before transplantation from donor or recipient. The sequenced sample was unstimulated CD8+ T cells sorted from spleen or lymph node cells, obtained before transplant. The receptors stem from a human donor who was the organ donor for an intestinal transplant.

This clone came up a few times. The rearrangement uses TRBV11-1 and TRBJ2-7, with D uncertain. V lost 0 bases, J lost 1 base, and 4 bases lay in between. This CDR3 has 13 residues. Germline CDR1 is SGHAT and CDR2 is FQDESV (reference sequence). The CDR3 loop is CASSLAFSYEQYF. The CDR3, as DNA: TGTGCCAGCAGCTTAGCGTTTTCCTACGAGCAGTACTTC.

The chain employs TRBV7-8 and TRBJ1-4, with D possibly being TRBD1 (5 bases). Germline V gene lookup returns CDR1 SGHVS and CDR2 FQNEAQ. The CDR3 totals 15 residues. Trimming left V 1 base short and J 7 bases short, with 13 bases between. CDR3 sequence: CASSLGVQESEKLFF. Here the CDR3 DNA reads TGTGCCAGCAGCTTAGGTGTACAGGAAAGTGAAAAACTGTTTTTT.

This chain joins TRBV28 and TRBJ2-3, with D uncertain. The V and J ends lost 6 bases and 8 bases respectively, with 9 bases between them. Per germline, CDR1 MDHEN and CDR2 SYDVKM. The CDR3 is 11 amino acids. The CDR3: CASSPTGTQYF. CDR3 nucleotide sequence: TGTGCCAGCAGCCCAACGGGTACGCAGTATTTT.

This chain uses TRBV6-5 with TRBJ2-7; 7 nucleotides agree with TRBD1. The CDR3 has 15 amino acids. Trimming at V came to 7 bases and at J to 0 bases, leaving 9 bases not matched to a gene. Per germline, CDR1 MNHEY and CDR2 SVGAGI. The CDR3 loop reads CASTLKAGGSYEQYF. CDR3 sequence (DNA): TGTGCCAGCACCTTAAAGGCAGGGGGCTCCTACGAGCAGTACTTC.

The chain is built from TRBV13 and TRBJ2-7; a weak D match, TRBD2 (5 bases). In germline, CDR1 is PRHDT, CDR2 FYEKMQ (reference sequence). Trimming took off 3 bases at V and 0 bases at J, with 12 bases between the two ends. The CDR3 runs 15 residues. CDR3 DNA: TGTGCCAGCAGCTTTGCGGGCAAGAGCTCCTACGAGCAGTACTTC. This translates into CASSFAGKSSYEQYF.

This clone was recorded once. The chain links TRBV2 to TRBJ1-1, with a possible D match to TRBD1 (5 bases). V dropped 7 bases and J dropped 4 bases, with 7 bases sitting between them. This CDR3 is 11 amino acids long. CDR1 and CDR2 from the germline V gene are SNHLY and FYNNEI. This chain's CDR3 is CASMGGTEAFF. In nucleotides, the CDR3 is TGTGCCAGCATGGGGGGCACTGAAGCTTTCTTT.

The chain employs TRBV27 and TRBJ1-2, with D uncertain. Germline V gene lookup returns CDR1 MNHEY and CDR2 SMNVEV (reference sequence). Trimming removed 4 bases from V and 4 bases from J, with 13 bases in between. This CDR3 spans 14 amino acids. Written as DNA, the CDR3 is TGTGCCAGCAGTTCTCACTCGACTAGCTATGGCTACACCTTC. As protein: CASSSHSTSYGYTF.

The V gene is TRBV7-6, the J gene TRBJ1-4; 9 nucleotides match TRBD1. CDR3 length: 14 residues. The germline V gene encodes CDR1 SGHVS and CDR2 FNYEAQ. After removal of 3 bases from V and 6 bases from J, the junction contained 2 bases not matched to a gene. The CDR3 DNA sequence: TGTGCCAGCAGCTTGGGACAGGGCTATGAAAAACTGTTTTTT. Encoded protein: CASSLGQGYEKLFF. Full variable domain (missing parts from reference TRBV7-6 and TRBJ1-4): GAGVSQSPRYKVTKRGQDVALRCDPISGHVSLYWYRQALGQGPEFLTYFNYEAQQDKSGLPNDRFSAERPEGSISTLTIQRTEQRDSAMYRCASSLGQGYEKLFFGSGTQLSVL.

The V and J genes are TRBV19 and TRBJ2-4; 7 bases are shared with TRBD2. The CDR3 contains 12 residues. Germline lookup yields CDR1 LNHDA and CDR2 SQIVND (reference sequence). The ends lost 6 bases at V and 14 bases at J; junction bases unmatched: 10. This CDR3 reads CASRGPRGGEYF. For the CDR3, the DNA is TGTGCCAGTAGGGGGCCTAGGGGAGGGGAGTACTTC.

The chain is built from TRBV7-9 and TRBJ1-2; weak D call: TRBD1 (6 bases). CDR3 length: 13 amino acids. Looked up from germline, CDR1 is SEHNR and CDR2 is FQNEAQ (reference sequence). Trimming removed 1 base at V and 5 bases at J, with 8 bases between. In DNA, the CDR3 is TGTGCCAGCAGCTTAGGGACAGAGTATGGCTACACCTTC. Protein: CASSLGTEYGYTF.

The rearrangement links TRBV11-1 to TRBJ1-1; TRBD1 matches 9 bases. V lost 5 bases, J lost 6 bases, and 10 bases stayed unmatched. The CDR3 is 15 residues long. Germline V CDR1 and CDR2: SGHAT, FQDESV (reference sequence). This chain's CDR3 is CASSTPGTGWPEAFF. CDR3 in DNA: TGTGCCAGCAGCACACCCGGGACAGGGTGGCCTGAAGCTTTCTTT.

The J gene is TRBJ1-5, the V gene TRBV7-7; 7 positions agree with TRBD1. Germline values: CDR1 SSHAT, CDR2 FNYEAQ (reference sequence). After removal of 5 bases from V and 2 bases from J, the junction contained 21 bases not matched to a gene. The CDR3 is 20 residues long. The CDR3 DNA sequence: TGTGCCAGCAGCCCAAACGACCGACAAGTCCGGGACAGCTGCAATCAGCCCCAGCATTTT. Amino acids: CASSPNDRQVRDSCNQPQHF. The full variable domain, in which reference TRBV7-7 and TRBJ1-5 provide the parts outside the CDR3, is GAGVSQSPRYKVTKRGQDVTLRCDPISSHATLYWYQQALGQGPEFLTYFNYEAQPDKSGLPSDRFSAERPEGSISTLTIQRTEQRDSAMYRCASSPNDRQVRDSCNQPQHFGDGTRLSIL.

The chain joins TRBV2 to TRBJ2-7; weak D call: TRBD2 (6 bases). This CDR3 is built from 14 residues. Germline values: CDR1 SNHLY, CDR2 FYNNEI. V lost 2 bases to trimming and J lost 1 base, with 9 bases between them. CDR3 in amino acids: CASSELGGSYEQYF. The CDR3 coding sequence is TGTGCCAGCAGTGAATTGGGGGGTTCCTACGAGCAGTACTTC.

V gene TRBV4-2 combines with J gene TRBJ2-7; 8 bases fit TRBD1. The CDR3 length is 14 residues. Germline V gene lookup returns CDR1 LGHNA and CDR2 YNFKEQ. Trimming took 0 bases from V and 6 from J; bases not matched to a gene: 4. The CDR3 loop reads CASSQEDRVSEQYF. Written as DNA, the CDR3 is TGTGCCAGCAGCCAAGAGGACAGGGTGTCCGAGCAGTACTTC.

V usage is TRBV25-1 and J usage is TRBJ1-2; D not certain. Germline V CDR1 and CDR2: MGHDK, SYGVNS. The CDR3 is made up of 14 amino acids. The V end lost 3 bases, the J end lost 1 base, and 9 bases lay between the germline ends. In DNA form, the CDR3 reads TGTGCCAGCAGTGACAATATCTTTAACTATGGCTACACCTTC. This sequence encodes CASSDNIFNYGYTF.